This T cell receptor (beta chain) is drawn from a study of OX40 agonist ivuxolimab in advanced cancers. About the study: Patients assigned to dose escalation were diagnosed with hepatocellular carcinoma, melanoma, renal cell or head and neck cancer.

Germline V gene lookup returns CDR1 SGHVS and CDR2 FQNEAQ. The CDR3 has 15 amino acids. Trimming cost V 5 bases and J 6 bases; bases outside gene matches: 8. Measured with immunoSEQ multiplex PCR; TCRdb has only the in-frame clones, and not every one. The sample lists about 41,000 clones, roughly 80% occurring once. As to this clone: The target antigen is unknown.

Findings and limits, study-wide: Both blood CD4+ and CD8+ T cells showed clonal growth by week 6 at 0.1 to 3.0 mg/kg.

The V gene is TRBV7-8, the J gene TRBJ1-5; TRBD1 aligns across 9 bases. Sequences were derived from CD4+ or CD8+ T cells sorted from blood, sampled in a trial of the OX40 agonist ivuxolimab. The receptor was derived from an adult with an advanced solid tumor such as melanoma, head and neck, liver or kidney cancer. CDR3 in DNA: TGTGCCAGCAGCACTACAGGGGGCTGGAGTCAGCCCCAGCATTTT. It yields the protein CASSTTGGWSQPQHF. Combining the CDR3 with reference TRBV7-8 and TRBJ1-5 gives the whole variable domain GAGVSQSPRYKVAKRGQDVALRCDPISGHVSLFWYQQALGQGPEFLTYFQNEAQLDKSGLPSDRFFAERPEGSVSTLKIQRTQQEDSAVYLCASSTTGGWSQPQHFGDGTRLSIL.